This passage covers 12 T cell receptor beta chains from one sample sequenced in a study of blood T cell repertoires in COVID-19. TCRdb's copy holds only in-frame clones and misses some; the assay was immunoSEQ multiplex PCR. The table includes hundreds of thousands of clones, around 84% detected once. What was sequenced was PBMCs or T cells enriched from blood (not recorded which). Source of these receptors: a man aged 18 to 35 who had recovered from COVID-19.

V and J are TRBV9 and TRBJ2-2, with no clear D. Germline CDR1 and CDR2: SGDLS and YYNGEE. This CDR3 spans 14 amino acids. V lost 0 bases to trimming and J lost 3 bases, with 6 bases between them. The DNA for the CDR3 is TGTGCCAGCAGCGTAGGGGCGTACACCGGGGAGCTGTTTTTT. Protein sequence: CASSVGAYTGELFF.

This sequence joins TRBV7-6 and TRBJ2-5; D may be TRBD1 (5 bases). Trimming removed 7 bases from V and 5 bases from J, with 17 bases in between. Germline-derived CDR1 and CDR2 are SGHVS and FNYEAQ. This CDR3 is 14 amino acids long. The DNA for the CDR3 is TGTGCCAGCAACTCCCCCTCGAAGGGGGAGACCCAGTACTTC. It yields the protein CASNSPSKGETQYF. Drawing the rest from reference TRBV7-6 and TRBJ2-5, the complete variable domain is GAGVSQSPRYKVTKRGQDVALRCDPISGHVSLYWYRQALGQGPEFLTYFNYEAQQDKSGLPNDRFSAERPEGSISTLTIQRTEQRDSAMYRCASNSPSKGETQYFGPGTRLLVL.

The V gene is TRBV3-1 (or the pseudogene TRBV3-2), the J gene TRBJ2-7, with TRBD2 identical over 11 bases. CDR3 size: 15 residues. Germline CDR1 reads LGHDT; CDR2 reads YNNKEL (reference sequence). Trimming at V came to 1 base and at J to 7 bases, leaving 6 bases not matched to a gene. CDR3 sequence reads: CASSQVASGRMEQYF. Here the CDR3 DNA reads TGTGCCAGCAGCCAAGTGGCTAGCGGGAGGATGGAGCAGTACTTC.

The J gene is TRBJ1-6, the V gene TRBV19; 10 bases agree with TRBD1. With V trimmed by 3 bases and J by 7 bases, 9 bases remained unmatched. This CDR3 spans 17 amino acids. The germline V gene has CDR1 LNHDA and CDR2 SQIVND (reference sequence). For the CDR3, the DNA is TGTGCCAGTAGTATCTCGACAGGGGGCGAAGAAAATTCACCCCTCCACTTT. Translated: CASSISTGGEENSPLHF.

The chain joins TRBV5-6 to TRBJ2-3, with 8 bases matching TRBD1. The CDR3 is 15 residues long. V dropped 4 bases and J dropped 1; count of bases not matched to a gene: 5. Per germline, CDR1 SGHDT and CDR2 YYEEEE. CDR3 region: CASSRQGQGTDTQYF. CDR3 bases: TGTGCCAGCAGCAGACAGGGACAGGGCACAGATACGCAGTATTTT.

The rearrangement joins TRBV10-3 to TRBJ1-2, with unresolved D. The CDR3 runs to 15 residues. The germline gives CDR1 ENHRY, CDR2 SYGVKD. Deletions cut 2 bases from V and 2 bases from J, with 12 bases between. The DNA for the CDR3 is TGTGCCATCAGTGAGCATCTGAGGGCCAACTATGGCTACACCTTC. This translates into CAISEHLRANYGYTF.

J is TRBJ2-1 and V is TRBV4-1, with D possibly being TRBD1 (6 bases). V was cut by 1 base and J by 1 base, with 11 bases left in between. CDR1 MGHRA and CDR2 YSYEKL come from the germline V gene. The CDR3 runs to 16 residues. The CDR3 DNA reads as TGCGCCAGCAGCCAAGTCGGGGACACGTCCTACAATGAGCAGTTCTTC. As protein: CASSQVGDTSYNEQFF.

This clone was picked up one time. The rearrangement joins TRBV2 to TRBJ2-7, with 15 nucleotides matching TRBD2. Germline V gene data show CDR1 as SNHLY and CDR2 as FYNNEI. This CDR3 contains 16 residues. The trim removed 6 bases at V and 2 bases at J, leaving 5 bases unmatched. CDR3 in DNA: TGTGCCAGCAGCGGGACTAGCGGGGGGCGGGCCTACGAGCAGTACTTC. It is translated as CASSGTSGGRAYEQYF.

This chain's CDR3 is CASSFLGQGSYGYTF. CDR3 nucleotide sequence: TGTGCCAGCAGTTTCTTGGGACAGGGATCATACGGCTACACCTTC. This chain connects TRBV27 to TRBJ1-2, with 9 positions matching TRBD1. CDR3 length: 15 residues. With V trimmed by 3 bases and J by 8 bases, 10 bases remained unmatched. CDR1 MNHEY and CDR2 SMNVEV come from the germline V gene (reference sequence).

This chain connects TRBV6-1 to TRBJ2-5; D possibly corresponds to TRBD2 (5 bases). CDR3 length: 17 residues. V lost 2 bases and J lost 2, with 18 bases in between. CDR1 is MNHNS, CDR2 SASEGT, per germline. The CDR3 DNA sequence: TGTGCCAGCAGTGAATGGGGAGTAGCGCGAGGGCAAGAGACCCAGTACTTC. Encoded protein: CASSEWGVARGQETQYF.

The chain has TRBV5-1 and TRBJ2-5, with TRBD2 matching 7 bases. Germline CDR1 reads SGHRS; CDR2 reads YFSETQ. The CDR3 sequence is 15 residues long. V lost 0 bases to trimming and J lost 1 base; unmatched junction nucleotides: 3. CDR3 in DNA: TGCGCCAGCAGCTTGGCGGGAGGTTTCCAAGAGACCCAGTACTTC. Protein product: CASSLAGGFQETQYF.

The chain employs TRBV4-2 and TRBJ1-1; tentative D call: TRBD1 (6 bases). Germline CDR1 is LGHNA and CDR2 is YNFKEQ. This CDR3 comprises 15 residues. Trimming pared 5 bases from V and 0 bases from J, leaving 13 bases between. The CDR3 sequence: CASSSLNRVNTEAFF. CDR3 nucleotide sequence: TGTGCCAGCAGCTCATTAAACAGGGTGAACACTGAAGCTTTCTTT.